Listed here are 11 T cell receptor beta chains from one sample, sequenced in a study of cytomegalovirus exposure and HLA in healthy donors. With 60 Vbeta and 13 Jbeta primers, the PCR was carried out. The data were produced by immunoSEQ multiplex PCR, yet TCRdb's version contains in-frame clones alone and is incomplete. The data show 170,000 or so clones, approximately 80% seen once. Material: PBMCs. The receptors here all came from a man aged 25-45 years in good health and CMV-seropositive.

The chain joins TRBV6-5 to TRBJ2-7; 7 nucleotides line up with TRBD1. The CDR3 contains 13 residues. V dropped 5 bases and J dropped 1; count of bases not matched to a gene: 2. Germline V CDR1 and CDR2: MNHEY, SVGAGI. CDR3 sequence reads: CASSRDRSYEQYF. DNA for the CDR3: TGTGCCAGCAGTCGGGACAGATCCTACGAGCAGTACTTC.

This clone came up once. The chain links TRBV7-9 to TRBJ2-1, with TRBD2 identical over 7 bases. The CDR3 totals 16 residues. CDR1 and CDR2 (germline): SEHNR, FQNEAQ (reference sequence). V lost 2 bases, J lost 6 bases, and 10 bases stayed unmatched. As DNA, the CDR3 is TGTGCCAGCAGCTTAAACACAGGCGGGGGACGCAATGAGCAGTTCTTC. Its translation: CASSLNTGGGRNEQFF.

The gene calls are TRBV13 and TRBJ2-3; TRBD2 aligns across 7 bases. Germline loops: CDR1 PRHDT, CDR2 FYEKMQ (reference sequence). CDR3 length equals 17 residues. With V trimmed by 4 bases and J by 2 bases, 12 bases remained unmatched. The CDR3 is CASSSPLKRGPTDTQYF. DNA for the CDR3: TGTGCCAGCAGCTCACCCCTAAAGCGGGGCCCCACAGATACGCAGTATTTT.

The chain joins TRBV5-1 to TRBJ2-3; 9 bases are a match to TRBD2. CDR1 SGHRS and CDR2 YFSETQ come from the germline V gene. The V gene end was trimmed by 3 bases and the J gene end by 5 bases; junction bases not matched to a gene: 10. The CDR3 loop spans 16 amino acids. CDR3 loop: CASSSSREGLGDTQYF. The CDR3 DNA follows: TGCGCCAGCAGCTCCTCGCGGGAGGGCCTAGGAGATACGCAGTATTTT. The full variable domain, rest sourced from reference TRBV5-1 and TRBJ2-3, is KAGVTQTPRYLIKTRGQQVTLSCSPISGHRSVSWYQQTPGQGLQFLFEYFSETQRNKGNFPGRFSGRQFSNSRSEMNVSTLELGDSALYLCASSSSREGLGDTQYFGPGTRLTVL.

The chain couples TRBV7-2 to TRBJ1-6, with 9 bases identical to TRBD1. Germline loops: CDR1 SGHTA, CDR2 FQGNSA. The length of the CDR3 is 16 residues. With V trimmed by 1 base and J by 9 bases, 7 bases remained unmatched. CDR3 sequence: CASSLVTGTGLSPLHF. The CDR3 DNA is TGTGCCAGCAGCTTAGTGACTGGGACAGGGCTTTCACCCCTCCACTTT.

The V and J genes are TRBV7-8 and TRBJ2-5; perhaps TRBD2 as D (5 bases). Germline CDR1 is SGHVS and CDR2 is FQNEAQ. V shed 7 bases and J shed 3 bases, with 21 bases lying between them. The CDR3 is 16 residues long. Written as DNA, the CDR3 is TGTGCCAGCACCAGAGGGAACATAGGAGGAAAAGAGACCCAGTACTTC. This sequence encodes CASTRGNIGGKETQYF.

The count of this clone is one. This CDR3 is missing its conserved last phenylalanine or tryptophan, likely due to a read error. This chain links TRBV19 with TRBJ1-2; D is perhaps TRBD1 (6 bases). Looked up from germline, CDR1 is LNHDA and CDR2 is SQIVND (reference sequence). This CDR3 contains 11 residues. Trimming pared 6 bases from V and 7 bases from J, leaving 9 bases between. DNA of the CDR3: TGTGCCAGTAGATCAGGGGTTGGCTACACCCTC. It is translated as CASRSGVGYTL.

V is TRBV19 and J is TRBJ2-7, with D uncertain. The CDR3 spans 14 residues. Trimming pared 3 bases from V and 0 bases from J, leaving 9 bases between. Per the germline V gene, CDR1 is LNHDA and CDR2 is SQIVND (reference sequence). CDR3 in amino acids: CASSMQASSYEQYF. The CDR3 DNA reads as TGTGCCAGTAGTATGCAGGCCAGCTCCTACGAGCAGTACTTC.

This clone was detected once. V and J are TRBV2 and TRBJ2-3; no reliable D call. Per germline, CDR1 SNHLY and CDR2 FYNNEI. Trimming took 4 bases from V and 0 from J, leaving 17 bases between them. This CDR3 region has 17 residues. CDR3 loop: CASSAVLGVPSTDTQYF. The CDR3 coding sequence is TGTGCCAGCAGTGCCGTCCTGGGCGTTCCTAGCACAGATACGCAGTATTTT.

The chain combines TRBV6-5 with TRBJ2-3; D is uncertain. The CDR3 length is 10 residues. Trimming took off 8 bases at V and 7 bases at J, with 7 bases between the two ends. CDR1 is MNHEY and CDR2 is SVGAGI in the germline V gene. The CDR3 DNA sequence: TGTGCCAGCTCAGTTTATACGCAGTATTTT. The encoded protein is CASSVYTQYF.

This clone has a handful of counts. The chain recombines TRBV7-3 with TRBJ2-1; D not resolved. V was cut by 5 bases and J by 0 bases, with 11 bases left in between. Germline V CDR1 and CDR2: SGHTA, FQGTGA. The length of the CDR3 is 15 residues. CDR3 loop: CASSPKSTSYNEQFF. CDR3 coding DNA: TGTGCCAGCAGCCCTAAATCAACCTCCTACAATGAGCAGTTCTTC.